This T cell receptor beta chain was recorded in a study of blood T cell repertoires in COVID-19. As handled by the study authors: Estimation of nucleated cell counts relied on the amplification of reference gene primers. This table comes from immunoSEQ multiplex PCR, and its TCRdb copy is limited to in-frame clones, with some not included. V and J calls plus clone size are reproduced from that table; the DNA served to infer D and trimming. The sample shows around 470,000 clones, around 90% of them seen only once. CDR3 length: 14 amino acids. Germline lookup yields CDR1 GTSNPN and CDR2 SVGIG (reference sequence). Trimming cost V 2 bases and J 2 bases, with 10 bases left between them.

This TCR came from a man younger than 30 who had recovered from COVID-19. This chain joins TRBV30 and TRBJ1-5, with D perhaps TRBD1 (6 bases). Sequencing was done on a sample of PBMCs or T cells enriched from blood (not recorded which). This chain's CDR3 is CAWSTGSRNQPQHF. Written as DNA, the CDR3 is TGTGCCTGGAGTACAGGGTCGCGCAATCAGCCCCAGCATTTT.